The source of this T cell receptor (beta chain) is a study of neurological immune-mediated disorders. Time point specified: longitudinal time-point 1 (baseline). A total of 2 million PBMCs stored at -80 degrees C provided the unsorted libraries. This clonotype was observed many times. As yet, its antigen is unknown. General study points: HTLV-1-associated myelopathy showed the most TCR clonal expansion; multiple sclerosis the least, below healthy controls.

The V end lost 0 bases, the J end lost 8 bases, and 7 bases lay between the germline ends. This CDR3 region has 11 residues. Germline CDR1 is DFQATT and CDR2 is SNEGSKA (reference sequence). Template-switch 5'RACE cDNA synthesis added a 10-nucleotide unique molecular identifier. Each sequencing run yielded over 170 million TCR-beta sequences from 15-18 subjects. Via MiXCR, TCRdb re-called the 5' RACE reads, giving one row per CDR3 protein. The repertoire holds about 57,000 distinct CDR3 sequences, over 8.5% seen once, with about 6.6% in the top ten. Sequenced input: PBMCs. This chain joins TRBV20-1 and TRBJ1-2; unclear D gene. The receptor was isolated from a male donor with HTLV-1-associated myelopathy (HAM/TSP). This CDR3 is CSARESGGYTF. DNA for the CDR3: TGCAGTGCTAGAGAATCGGGCGGCTACACCTTC.